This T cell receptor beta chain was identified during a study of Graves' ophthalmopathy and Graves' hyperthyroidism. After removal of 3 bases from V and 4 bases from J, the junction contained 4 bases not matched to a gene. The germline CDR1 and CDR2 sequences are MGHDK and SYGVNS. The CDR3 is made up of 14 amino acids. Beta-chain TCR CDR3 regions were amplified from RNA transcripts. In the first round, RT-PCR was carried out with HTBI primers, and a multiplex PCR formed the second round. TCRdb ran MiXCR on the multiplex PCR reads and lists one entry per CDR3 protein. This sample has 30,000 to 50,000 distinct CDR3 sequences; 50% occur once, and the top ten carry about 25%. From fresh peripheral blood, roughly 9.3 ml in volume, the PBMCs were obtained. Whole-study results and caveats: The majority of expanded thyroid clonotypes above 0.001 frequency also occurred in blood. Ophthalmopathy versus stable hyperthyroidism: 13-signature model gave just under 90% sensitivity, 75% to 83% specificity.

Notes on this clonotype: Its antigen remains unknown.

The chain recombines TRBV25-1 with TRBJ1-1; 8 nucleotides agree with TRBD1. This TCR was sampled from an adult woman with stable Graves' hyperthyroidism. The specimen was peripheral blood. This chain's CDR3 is CASSDATGGTEAFF. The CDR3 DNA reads TGTGCCAGCAGTGACGCTACAGGGGGCACTGAAGCTTTCTTT.